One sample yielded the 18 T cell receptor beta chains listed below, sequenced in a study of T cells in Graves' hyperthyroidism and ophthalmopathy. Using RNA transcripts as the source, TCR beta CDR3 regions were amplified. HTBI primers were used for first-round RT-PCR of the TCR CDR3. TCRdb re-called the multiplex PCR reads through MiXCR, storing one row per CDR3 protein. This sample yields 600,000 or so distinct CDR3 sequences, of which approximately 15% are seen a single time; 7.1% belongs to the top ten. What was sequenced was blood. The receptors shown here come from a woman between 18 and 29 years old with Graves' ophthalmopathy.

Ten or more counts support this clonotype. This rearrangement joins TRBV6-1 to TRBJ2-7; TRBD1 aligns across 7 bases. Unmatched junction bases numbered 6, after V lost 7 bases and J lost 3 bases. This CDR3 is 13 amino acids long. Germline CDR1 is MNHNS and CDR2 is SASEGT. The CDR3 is CASTPGQSYEQYF. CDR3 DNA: TGTGCCAGCACCCCGGGACAGAGCTACGAGCAGTACTTC.

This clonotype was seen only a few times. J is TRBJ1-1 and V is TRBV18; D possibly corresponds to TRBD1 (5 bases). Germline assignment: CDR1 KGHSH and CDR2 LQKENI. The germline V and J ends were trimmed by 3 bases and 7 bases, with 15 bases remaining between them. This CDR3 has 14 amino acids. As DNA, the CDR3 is TGTGCCAGCTCACCGAAGGTTACAGGCGTTGAAGCTTTCTTT. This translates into CASSPKVTGVEAFF.

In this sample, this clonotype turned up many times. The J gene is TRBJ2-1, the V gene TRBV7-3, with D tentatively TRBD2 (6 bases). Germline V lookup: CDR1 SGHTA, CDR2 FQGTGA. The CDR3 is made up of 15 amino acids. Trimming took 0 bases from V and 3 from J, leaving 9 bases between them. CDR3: CASSLTGRDYNEQFF. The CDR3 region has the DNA TGTGCCAGCAGCTTAACGGGGCGGGACTACAATGAGCAGTTCTTC.

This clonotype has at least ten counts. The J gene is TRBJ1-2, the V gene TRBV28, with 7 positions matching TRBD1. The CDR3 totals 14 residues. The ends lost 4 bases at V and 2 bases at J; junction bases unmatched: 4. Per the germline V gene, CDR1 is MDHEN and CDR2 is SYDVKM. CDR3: CASSWDSSNYGYTF. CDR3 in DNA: TGTGCCAGCAGTTGGGACAGTTCGAACTATGGCTACACCTTC.

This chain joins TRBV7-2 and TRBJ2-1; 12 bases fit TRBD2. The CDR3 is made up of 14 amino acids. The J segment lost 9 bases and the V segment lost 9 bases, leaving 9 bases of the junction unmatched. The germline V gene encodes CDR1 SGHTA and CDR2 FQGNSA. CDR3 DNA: TGTGCCAGTCTTCCGGGACTAGCGGGTGGTGAGCAGTTCTTC. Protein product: CASLPGLAGGEQFF.

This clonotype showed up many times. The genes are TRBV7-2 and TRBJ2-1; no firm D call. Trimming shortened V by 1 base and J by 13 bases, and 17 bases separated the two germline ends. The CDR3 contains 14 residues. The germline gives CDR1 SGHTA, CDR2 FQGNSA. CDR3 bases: TGTGCCAGCAGCTTAGGTTTTCTGTCCGTGCTCCAGTTCTTC. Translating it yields CASSLGFLSVLQFF. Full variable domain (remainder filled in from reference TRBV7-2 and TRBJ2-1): GAGVSQSPSNKVTEKGKDVELRCDPISGHTALYWYRQSLGQGLEFLIYFQGNSAPDKSGLPSDRFSAERTGGSVSTLTIQRTQQEDSAVYLCASSLGFLSVLQFFGPGTRLTVL.

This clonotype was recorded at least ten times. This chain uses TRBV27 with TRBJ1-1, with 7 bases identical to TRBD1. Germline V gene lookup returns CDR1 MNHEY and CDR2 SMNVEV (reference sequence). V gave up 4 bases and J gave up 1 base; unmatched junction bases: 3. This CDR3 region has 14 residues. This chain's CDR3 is CASSSYRGNTEAFF. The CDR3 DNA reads TGTGCCAGCAGTTCCTACAGGGGGAACACTGAAGCTTTCTTT.

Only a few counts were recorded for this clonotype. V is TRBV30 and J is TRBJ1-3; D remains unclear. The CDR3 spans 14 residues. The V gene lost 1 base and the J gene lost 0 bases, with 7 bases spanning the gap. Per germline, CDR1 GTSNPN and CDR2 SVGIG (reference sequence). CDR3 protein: CAWSEAYSGNTIYF. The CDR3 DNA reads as TGTGCCTGGAGTGAAGCCTACTCTGGAAACACCATATATTTT.

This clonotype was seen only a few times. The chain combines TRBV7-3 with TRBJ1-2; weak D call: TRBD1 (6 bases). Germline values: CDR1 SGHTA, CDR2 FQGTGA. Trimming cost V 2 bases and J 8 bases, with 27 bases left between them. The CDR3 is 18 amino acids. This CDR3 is CASSLFELGGLPPIGYTF. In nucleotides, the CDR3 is TGTGCCAGCAGCTTATTCGAGTTGGGGGGGCTTCCTCCTATCGGCTACACCTTC.

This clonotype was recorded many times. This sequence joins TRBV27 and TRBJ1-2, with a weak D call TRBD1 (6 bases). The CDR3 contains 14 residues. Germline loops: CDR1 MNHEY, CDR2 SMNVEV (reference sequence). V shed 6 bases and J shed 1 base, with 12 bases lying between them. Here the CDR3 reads CASRRQADNYGYTF. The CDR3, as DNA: TGTGCCAGCAGACGACAGGCCGATAACTATGGCTACACCTTC.

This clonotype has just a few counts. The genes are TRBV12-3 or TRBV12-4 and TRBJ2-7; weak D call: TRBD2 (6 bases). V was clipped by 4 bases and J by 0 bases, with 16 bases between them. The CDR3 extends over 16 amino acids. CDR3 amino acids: CASSSTGGVSSYEQYF. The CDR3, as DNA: TGTGCCAGCAGTTCAACAGGAGGGGTCAGCTCCTACGAGCAGTACTTC.

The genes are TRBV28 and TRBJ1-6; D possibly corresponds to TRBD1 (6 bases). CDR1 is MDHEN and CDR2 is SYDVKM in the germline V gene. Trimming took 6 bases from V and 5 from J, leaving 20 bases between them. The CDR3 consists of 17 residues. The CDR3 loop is CASSTAAGGRHNSPLHF. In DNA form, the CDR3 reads TGTGCCAGCAGCACCGCCGCCGGGGGCCGCCATAATTCACCCCTCCACTTT.

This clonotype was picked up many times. CDR3 loop: CASSLGQRGNANGRDTQYF. Here the CDR3 DNA reads TGTGCCAGCAGCTTAGGTCAACGAGGGAACGCGAACGGAAGGGATACGCAGTATTTT. The rearrangement joins TRBV11-3 to TRBJ2-3, with D possibly matching TRBD2 (5 bases). V gave up 1 base and J gave up 6 bases, with 26 bases separating them. CDR1 SGHNT and CDR2 YENEEA come from the germline V gene. CDR3 length: 19 amino acids.

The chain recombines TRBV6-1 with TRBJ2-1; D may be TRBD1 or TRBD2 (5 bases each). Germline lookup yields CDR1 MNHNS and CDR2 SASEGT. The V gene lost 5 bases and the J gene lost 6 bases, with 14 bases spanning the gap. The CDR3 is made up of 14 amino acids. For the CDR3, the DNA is TGTGCCAGCAGTACGGGATCAGGGATCAATGAGCAGTTCTTC. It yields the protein CASSTGSGINEQFF.

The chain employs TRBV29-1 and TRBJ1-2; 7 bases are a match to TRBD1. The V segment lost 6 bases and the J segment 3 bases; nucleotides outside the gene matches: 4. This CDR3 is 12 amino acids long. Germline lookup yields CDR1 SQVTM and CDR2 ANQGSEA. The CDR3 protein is CSVAGTDYGYTF. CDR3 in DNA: TGCAGCGTCGCCGGGACAGACTATGGCTACACCTTC.

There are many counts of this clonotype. This CDR3 is CASSFRAGGNRRQETQYF. The CDR3 bases are TGTGCCAGCAGCTTCCGAGCGGGAGGGAATCGGAGGCAAGAGACCCAGTACTTC. The rearrangement links TRBV7-8 to TRBJ2-5; 10 bases are shared with TRBD2. The CDR3 has 18 amino acids. Germline lookup yields CDR1 SGHVS and CDR2 FQNEAQ. The trim removed 3 bases at V and 2 bases at J, leaving 12 bases unmatched. The full variable domain, with the rest looked up from reference TRBV7-8 and TRBJ2-5, is GAGVSQSPRYKVAKRGQDVALRCDPISGHVSLFWYQQALGQGPEFLTYFQNEAQLDKSGLPSDRFFAERPEGSVSTLKIQRTQQEDSAVYLCASSFRAGGNRRQETQYFGPGTRLLVL.

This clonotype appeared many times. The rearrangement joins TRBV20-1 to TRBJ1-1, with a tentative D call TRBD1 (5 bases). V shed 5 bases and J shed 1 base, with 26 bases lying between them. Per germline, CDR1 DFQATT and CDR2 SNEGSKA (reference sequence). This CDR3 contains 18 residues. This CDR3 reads CSARVFGQGGIGNTEAFF. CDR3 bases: TGCAGTGCTCGTGTTTTTGGGCAGGGTGGTATAGGGAACACTGAAGCTTTCTTT.

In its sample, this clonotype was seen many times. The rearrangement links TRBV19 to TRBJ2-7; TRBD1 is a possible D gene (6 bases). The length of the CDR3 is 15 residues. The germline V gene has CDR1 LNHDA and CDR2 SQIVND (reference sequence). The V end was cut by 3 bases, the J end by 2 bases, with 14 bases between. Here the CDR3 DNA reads TGTGCCAGTAGTATCGCCGACAGGAACACCTACGAGCAGTACTTC. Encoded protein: CASSIADRNTYEQYF.